The 25 T cell receptor beta chains given below trace back to one sample, sequenced in a study of OX40 agonist ivuxolimab in advanced cancers. Assay: immunoSEQ multiplex PCR; the TCRdb copy retains only in-frame clones and omits some. This table has around 15,000 clones, over 80% appearing once. The sample here was CD4+ or CD8+ T cells sorted from blood, taken in a trial of the OX40 agonist ivuxolimab. The receptor set was obtained from an adult with an advanced solid tumor such as melanoma, head and neck, liver or kidney cancer.

The V gene is TRBV25-1, the J gene TRBJ2-1; perhaps TRBD2 as D (6 bases). The CDR3 is made up of 12 amino acids. CDR1 and CDR2 from the germline V gene are MGHDK and SYGVNS. V was trimmed by 7 bases and J by 8 bases, leaving 12 bases between them. The CDR3 spells CASIRGSHEQFF. CDR3 DNA sequence: TGTGCCAGCATTCGGGGGTCCCATGAGCAGTTCTTC.

The chain has TRBV7-8 and TRBJ2-1; D is perhaps TRBD2 (6 bases). Trimming took off 4 bases at V and 15 bases at J, with 16 bases between the two ends. This CDR3 is 12 amino acids long. Germline CDR1 SGHVS, CDR2 FQNEAQ. CDR3 coding DNA: TGTGCCAGCAGCTCCGGGACTCCACGCGGGTTCTTC. Translating it yields CASSSGTPRGFF.

The gene calls are TRBV2 and TRBJ2-7; D possibly corresponds to TRBD1 (6 bases). The CDR3 is 20 amino acids. With 1 base removed from V and 3 bases from J, the gap between germline ends came to 28 bases. Germline CDR1 is SNHLY and CDR2 is FYNNEI. CDR3 amino acids: CASSEVPGKSGQLLYYEQYF. DNA for the CDR3: TGTGCCAGCAGTGAAGTCCCCGGGAAGTCCGGACAGCTCCTCTACTACGAGCAGTACTTC.

This chain uses TRBV6-5 with TRBJ2-1; D is undetermined. Germline lookup yields CDR1 MNHEY and CDR2 SVGAGI. The CDR3 has 13 amino acids. Between the trimmed V and J ends, which lost 2 bases and 5 bases, there was a span of 7 bases. The DNA for the CDR3 is TGTGCCAGCAGTTACACCCTGAACAATGAGCAGTTCTTC. Its translation: CASSYTLNNEQFF.

The chain recombines TRBV5-1 with TRBJ2-5; D may be TRBD2 (7 bases). Between the trimmed V and J ends, which lost 0 bases and 3 bases, there was a span of 21 bases. The V gene's germline CDR1 is SGHRS and CDR2 YFSETQ. This CDR3 is built from 18 residues. The CDR3: CASSLVPGGLGIKETQYF. CDR3 in DNA: TGCGCCAGCAGCTTGGTCCCGGGGGGCTTGGGGATAAAAGAGACCCAGTACTTC. Using reference TRBV5-1 and TRBJ2-5 for the parts outside the CDR3, the full variable domain is KAGVTQTPRYLIKTRGQQVTLSCSPISGHRSVSWYQQTPGQGLQFLFEYFSETQRNKGNFPGRFSGRQFSNSRSEMNVSTLELGDSALYLCASSLVPGGLGIKETQYFGPGTRLLVL.

The chain links TRBV10-3 to TRBJ1-3; D ambiguous. The CDR3 runs 13 residues. The germline CDR1 and CDR2 sequences are ENHRY and SYGVKD. Trimming cost V 7 bases and J 2 bases, with 9 bases left between them. The CDR3 coding sequence is TGTGCCATCACCCGAGGGACTGGAAACACCATATATTTT. It codes for CAITRGTGNTIYF.

The rearrangement links TRBV4-3 to TRBJ2-5, with a possible D match to TRBD1 (6 bases). The DNA end favors TRBJ2-7, so the J call may be wrong. The CDR3 runs to 16 residues. Germline CDR1 and CDR2: LGHNA and YSLEER. CDR3 in DNA: TGCGCCAGCAGCCAAGAGATCTGGGGGCCAGCCTACGAGCAGTACTTC. Translated: CASSQEIWGPAYEQYF.

The rearrangement joins TRBV28 to TRBJ1-1; D is unresolved. V was cut by 3 bases and J by 3 bases, with 8 bases left in between. Germline CDR1 and CDR2: MDHEN and SYDVKM. The CDR3 runs to 13 residues. CDR3 region: CASSFFVHTEAFF. The CDR3 coding sequence is TGTGCCAGCAGTTTTTTCGTTCACACTGAAGCTTTCTTT.

The rearrangement joins TRBV4-2 to TRBJ2-3, with TRBD2 matching over 8 bases. Trimming cost V 4 bases and J 0 bases; bases outside gene matches: 6. From germline, CDR1 is LGHNA and CDR2 YNFKEQ. This CDR3 has 16 amino acids. CDR3 bases: TGTGCCAGCAGCCCCACTAGCGGCTCTAGCACAGATACGCAGTATTTT. Amino acids: CASSPTSGSSTDTQYF.

V and J are TRBV19 and TRBJ2-7; D call uncertain. The CDR3 is 11 residues long. V gave up 7 bases and J gave up 7 bases, with 11 bases separating them. CDR1 LNHDA and CDR2 SQIVND come from the germline V gene (reference sequence). DNA for the CDR3: TGTGCCAGTACCGACGGCTATGAGCAGTACTTC. This codes for CASTDGYEQYF.

This chain uses TRBV11-2 with TRBJ2-7, with 7 bases matching TRBD2. J gave up 3 bases and V 5 bases, and 4 bases lay outside the gene matches. CDR1 and CDR2 from the germline V gene are SGHAT and FQNNGV. The CDR3 consists of 13 residues. The CDR3 region is CASSARGDYEQYF. CDR3 nucleotide sequence: TGTGCCAGCAGCGCCCGGGGGGACTACGAGCAGTACTTC.

The chain carries TRBV28 and TRBJ1-1; D may be TRBD1 (5 bases). CDR3 length equals 14 residues. V lost 3 bases and J 1 base, leaving 9 bases between the germline ends. The V gene's germline CDR1 is MDHEN and CDR2 SYDVKM. The CDR3 loop is CASSFSGSNTEAFF. CDR3 sequence (DNA): TGTGCCAGCAGTTTTTCAGGGTCGAACACTGAAGCTTTCTTT.

The CDR3 is CASSLTGQAGPRREQYF. For the CDR3, the DNA is TGTGCCAGCAGCTTAACGGGTCAGGCCGGCCCCCGTAGGGAGCAGTACTTC. The chain couples TRBV7-9 to TRBJ2-7; the D is unclear. The CDR3 runs to 17 residues. With 2 bases removed from V and 7 bases from J, the gap between germline ends came to 24 bases. CDR1 SEHNR and CDR2 FQNEAQ come from the germline V gene (reference sequence).

Notes on this clone: At the DNA level, this CDR3 is encoded by other sequences in the same sample as well. The chain is built from TRBV4-1 and TRBJ1-1; D is unresolved. The V end was cut by 1 base, the J end by 2 bases, with 5 bases between. The germline V gene has CDR1 MGHRA and CDR2 YSYEKL. The CDR3 totals 13 residues. This chain's CDR3 is CASSQGSNTEAFF. CDR3 in DNA: TGCGCCAGCAGCCAAGGGAGTAACACTGAAGCTTTCTTT.

As DNA, the CDR3 is TGCGCCAGCAGCCAAGGGCAAGGACTAGCGGGAATTAATGAGCAGTTCTTC. Protein product: CASSQGQGLAGINEQFF. The chain is built from TRBV4-3 and TRBJ2-1, with TRBD2 identical over 12 bases. Per germline, CDR1 LGHNA and CDR2 YSLEER. This CDR3 is 17 amino acids long. V gave up 1 base and J gave up 7 bases; unmatched junction bases: 8.

The chain employs TRBV9 and TRBJ2-3; TRBD1 is a possible D gene (5 bases). With 5 bases removed from V and 3 bases from J, the gap between germline ends came to 10 bases. CDR1 SGDLS and CDR2 YYNGEE come from the germline V gene. The CDR3 length is 13 residues. The CDR3 is CASSPRVTDTQYF. The CDR3, as DNA: TGTGCCAGCAGTCCCAGGGTTACAGATACGCAGTATTTT. The complete variable domain, with remaining parts taken from reference TRBV9 and TRBJ2-3, reads DSGVTQTPKHLITATGQRVTLRCSPRSGDLSVYWYQQSLDQGLQFLIQYYNGEERAKGNILERFSAQQFPDLHSELNLSSLELGDSALYFCASSPRVTDTQYFGPGTRLTVL.

The chain carries TRBV5-5 and TRBJ1-4; TRBD1 agrees at 7 bases. The CDR3 runs to 15 residues. V shed 3 bases and J 10 bases; nucleotides not matched to a gene: 12. Germline-derived CDR1 and CDR2 are SGHKS and YYEKEE (reference sequence). The CDR3 region is CASSSNRGLRAKLFF. The CDR3 DNA follows: TGTGCCAGCAGCTCAAACAGGGGCTTGAGGGCAAAACTGTTTTTT.

J is TRBJ1-1 and V is TRBV27; 7 bases agree with TRBD1. The CDR3 is made up of 15 amino acids. Germline V CDR1 and CDR2: MNHEY, SMNVEV (reference sequence). The V segment lost 3 bases and the J segment 0 bases; nucleotides outside the gene matches: 4. The CDR3 coding sequence is TGTGCCAGCAGTTTGGCGACAGGGATGAACACTGAAGCTTTCTTT. Translation: CASSLATGMNTEAFF.

The chain has TRBV11-3 and TRBJ1-1, with D possibly matching TRBD1 (5 bases). Germline V CDR1 and CDR2: SGHNT, YENEEA. The CDR3 length is 13 residues. V was cut by 3 bases and J by 7 bases, with 12 bases left in between. The CDR3 here is CASSFPWGGEAFF. The CDR3 bases are TGTGCCAGCAGCTTCCCTTGGGGGGGTGAAGCTTTCTTT.

This clone was seen more than once but under ten times. The V gene is TRBV5-6, the J gene TRBJ1-4, with unresolved D. This CDR3 contains 12 residues. Germline lookup yields CDR1 SGHDT and CDR2 YYEEEE. V was shortened by 7 bases and J by 8 bases, with 12 bases between the two germline ends. CDR3 sequence (DNA): TGTGCCAGCCGTGGGGTAGGGGAAAAACTGTTTTTT. It is translated as CASRGVGEKLFF.

This clone has a single count. Here the CDR3 reads CASKEPGSYEQYF. CDR3 DNA: TGTGCCAGCAAGGAACCTGGGTCCTACGAGCAGTACTTC. This chain connects TRBV25-1 to TRBJ2-7; D is unresolved. The CDR3 contains 13 residues. The V end lost 7 bases, the J end lost 1 base, and 11 bases lay between the germline ends. Germline-derived CDR1 and CDR2 are MGHDK and SYGVNS.

The genes are TRBV6-6 and TRBJ1-5; 7 bases are a match to TRBD1. V gave up 6 bases and J gave up 5 bases; unmatched junction bases: 7. CDR3 length: 14 residues. Germline loops: CDR1 MNHNY, CDR2 SVGAGI (reference sequence). The CDR3 sequence: CASSLGQTDQPQHF. CDR3 nucleotide sequence: TGTGCCAGCAGCCTGGGACAGACGGATCAGCCCCAGCATTTT.

The chain couples TRBV28 to TRBJ2-3; TRBD2 matches at 8 bases. Germline V gene lookup returns CDR1 MDHEN and CDR2 SYDVKM. The CDR3 loop spans 14 amino acids. V lost 3 bases to trimming and J lost 3 bases; unmatched junction nucleotides: 2. DNA for the CDR3: TGTGCCAGCAGTTTGCGGGAGGAGACAGATACGCAGTATTTT. Translating gives CASSLREETDTQYF.

The V gene is TRBV29-1, the J gene TRBJ2-7; D is unclear. Deletions cut 4 bases from V and 6 bases from J, with 10 bases between. The CDR3 loop spans 11 amino acids. Germline lookup yields CDR1 SQVTM and CDR2 ANQGSEA. CDR3 DNA: TGCAGCGTTGTTTGGCTTGGCGAGCAGTACTTC. Its protein is CSVVWLGEQYF.

This clone was seen just once. This sequence joins TRBV19 and TRBJ1-1; no clear D. CDR3 length equals 14 residues. With 1 base removed from V and 5 bases from J, the gap between germline ends came to 11 bases. Per germline, CDR1 LNHDA and CDR2 SQIVND (reference sequence). CDR3 sequence reads: CASSIAEGRTEAFF. The DNA of the CDR3 is TGTGCCAGTAGTATAGCGGAAGGGCGGACTGAAGCTTTCTTT. Full variable domain (rest looked up from reference TRBV19 and TRBJ1-1): DGGITQSPKYLFRKEGQNVTLSCEQNLNHDAMYWYRQDPGQGLRLIYYSQIVNDFQKGDIAEGYSVSREKKESFPLTVTSAQKNPTAFYLCASSIAEGRTEAFFGQGTRLTVV.